The 24 T cell receptor beta chains below were found in one sample sequenced in a study of T cell responses to AZD1222 COVID-19 vaccine. Sequencing was performed with immunoSEQ multiplex PCR; in TCRdb, only in-frame clones are kept and a portion is missing. The sample has fewer than 180,000 clones; about 95% are singletons. Here the sequenced sample was peripheral blood, taken on day 0 of AZD1222 vaccination. Receptor source: an adult in good health.

This chain joins TRBV27 and TRBJ1-5; the match to TRBD1 covers 7 bases. This CDR3 spans 15 amino acids. Germline loops: CDR1 MNHEY, CDR2 SMNVEV (reference sequence). V lost 5 bases to trimming and J lost 4 bases; unmatched junction nucleotides: 8. The CDR3 coding sequence is TGTGCCAGCAGTCCCACGGGACAGTGGAATCAGCCCCAGCATTTT. Protein product: CASSPTGQWNQPQHF.

This chain uses TRBV30 with TRBJ1-2, with a possible D match to TRBD1 (5 bases). CDR1 is GTSNPN, CDR2 SVGIG, per germline (reference sequence). The V gene lost 0 bases and the J gene lost 2 bases, with 10 bases spanning the gap. The CDR3 length is 14 residues. CDR3 in amino acids: CAWSVRRTNYGYTF. The CDR3 coding sequence is TGTGCCTGGAGTGTCAGACGGACAAACTATGGCTACACCTTC. Variable domain in full (rest from reference TRBV30 and TRBJ1-2): SQTIHQWPATLVQPVGSPLSLECTVEGTSNPNLYWYRQAAGRGLQLLFYSVGIGQISSEVPQNLSASRPQDRQFILSSKKLLLSDSGFYLCAWSVRRTNYGYTFGSGTRLTVV.

The CDR3 DNA reads as TGTGCCAGCAGCTTGGAGGGGAGAGAGACCCAGTACTTC. Its translation: CASSLEGRETQYF. This chain links TRBV5-4 with TRBJ2-5, with D perhaps being TRBD1 or TRBD2 (5 bases each). This CDR3 comprises 13 residues. Per the germline V gene, CDR1 is SGHNT and CDR2 is YYREEE (reference sequence). V was pared by 0 bases and J by 4 bases, with 7 bases between.

This clone was observed a handful of times. The chain is built from TRBV7-9 and TRBJ1-5; D is undetermined. From germline, CDR1 is SEHNR and CDR2 FQNEAQ (reference sequence). V was shortened by 1 base and J by 4 bases, with 11 bases between the two germline ends. This CDR3 is 15 amino acids long. The chain's CDR3 is CASSLDSSANQPQHF. The DNA of the CDR3 is TGTGCCAGCAGCTTAGACAGTTCAGCGAATCAGCCCCAGCATTTT.

V and J are TRBV2 and TRBJ2-6; D tentatively reads TRBD1 or TRBD2 (6 bases each). Germline V gene lookup returns CDR1 SNHLY and CDR2 FYNNEI. The CDR3 totals 19 residues. Between the trimmed V and J ends, which lost 7 bases and 0 bases, there was a span of 22 bases. The CDR3 loop is CASKLFRGAHYSGANVLTF. The CDR3 bases are TGTGCCAGCAAGCTTTTTAGGGGGGCTCACTACTCTGGGGCCAACGTCCTGACTTTC.

This chain joins TRBV11-2 and TRBJ2-1, with a weak D call TRBD2 (6 bases). This CDR3 is built from 18 residues. Trimming took 5 bases from V and 2 from J, leaving 22 bases between them. The germline gives CDR1 SGHAT, CDR2 FQNNGV. CDR3 DNA: TGTGCCAGCAGCCCTGGGGGAGCGGGTGCCCTAACCTACAATGAGCAGTTCTTC. Residues: CASSPGGAGALTYNEQFF.

This clone showed up just a few times. The chain joins TRBV9 to TRBJ1-6; TRBD1 aligns across 9 bases. The CDR3 runs 14 residues. V lost 3 bases, J lost 10 bases, and 5 bases stayed unmatched. Germline CDR1 and CDR2: SGDLS and YYNGEE. CDR3 sequence (DNA): TGTGCCAGCAGCGCCCGGGACAGGGAGTCACCCCTCCACTTT. This gives the protein CASSARDRESPLHF.

This chain uses TRBV10-3 with TRBJ2-1, with D possibly being TRBD2 (5 bases). CDR3 length equals 16 residues. Germline V gene sequence: CDR1 ENHRY, CDR2 SYGVKD. V lost 2 bases and J 0 bases, leaving 11 bases between the germline ends. The CDR3 here is CAISEVTGSSYNEQFF. DNA of the CDR3: TGTGCCATCAGTGAGGTGACTGGGAGCTCCTACAATGAGCAGTTCTTC.

The V gene is TRBV11-2, the J gene TRBJ1-2; TRBD1 is a possible D gene (5 bases). There are 16 residues in the CDR3. Germline loops: CDR1 SGHAT, CDR2 FQNNGV. The V end lost 4 bases, the J end lost 4 bases, and 19 bases lay between the germline ends. CDR3 sequence reads: CASSSLVTGSGYGYTF. CDR3 sequence (DNA): TGTGCCAGCAGCTCACTAGTCACAGGTTCAGGCTATGGCTACACCTTC.

CDR3 DNA: TGTGCCAGCAGTTTAGCGGGGACAGGGGGTCTTAATGGCTACACCTTC. Residues: CASSLAGTGGLNGYTF. The chain combines TRBV27 with TRBJ1-2, with TRBD1 matching 11 bases. The CDR3 length is 16 residues. The V segment lost 2 bases and the J segment 6 bases; nucleotides outside the gene matches: 8. The V gene's germline CDR1 is MNHEY and CDR2 SMNVEV (reference sequence).

This sequence joins TRBV15 and TRBJ1-2; tentative D call: TRBD1 (6 bases). Trimming removed 4 bases from V and 2 bases from J, with 14 bases in between. CDR3 length equals 15 residues. From germline, CDR1 is LNHNV and CDR2 YYDKDF (reference sequence). The CDR3 region has the DNA TGTGCCACCAGCAAATACAGGGTTCAAAACTATGGCTACACCTTC. It translates to CATSKYRVQNYGYTF. The whole variable domain, filled in from reference TRBV15 and TRBJ1-2, reads DAMVIQNPRYQVTQFGKPVTLSCSQTLNHNVMYWYQQKSSQAPKLLFHYYDKDFNNEADTPDNFQSRRPNTSFCFLDIRSPGLGDTAMYLCATSKYRVQNYGYTFGSGTRLTVV.

J is TRBJ2-2 and V is TRBV3-1 (or the pseudogene TRBV3-2); the D is unclear. The V end was cut by 0 bases, the J end by 6 bases, with 8 bases between. This CDR3 has 14 amino acids. Germline V CDR1 and CDR2: LGHDT, YNNKEL (reference sequence). The CDR3, as DNA: TGTGCCAGCAGCCAAGATCTCGGCTCCGGGGAGCTGTTTTTT. This translates into CASSQDLGSGELFF.

V is TRBV5-6 and J is TRBJ2-3; D is possibly TRBD1 or TRBD2 (5 bases each). The CDR3 is 16 residues long. Looked up from germline, CDR1 is SGHDT and CDR2 is YYEEEE. V lost 4 bases and J lost 0, with 15 bases in between. The CDR3 DNA reads as TGTGCCAGCAGCGTGGGGGAGTGGCCTAGCACAGATACGCAGTATTTT. It is translated as CASSVGEWPSTDTQYF.

Only one count was recorded for this clone. The V gene is TRBV29-1, the J gene TRBJ1-2, with D maybe TRBD1 (6 bases). The CDR3 spans 15 residues. V lost 4 bases to trimming and J lost 2 bases, with 17 bases between them. The germline CDR1 and CDR2 sequences are SQVTM and ANQGSEA. CDR3 residues: CSVVGTGQANYGYTF. CDR3 sequence (DNA): TGCAGCGTTGTGGGAACGGGACAAGCAAACTATGGCTACACCTTC.

V is TRBV30 and J is TRBJ1-3, with a tentative D call TRBD1 (6 bases). Germline values: CDR1 GTSNPN, CDR2 SVGIG (reference sequence). The CDR3 contains 13 residues. The ends were cut back, 3 bases at V and 8 bases at J, with 14 bases in the middle. The CDR3 loop reads CAWSRGIGDTIYF. The CDR3 nucleotides are TGTGCCTGGAGCAGGGGAATAGGGGACACCATATATTTT. The full variable domain, its missing parts supplied by reference TRBV30 and TRBJ1-3, is SQTIHQWPATLVQPVGSPLSLECTVEGTSNPNLYWYRQAAGRGLQLLFYSVGIGQISSEVPQNLSASRPQDRQFILSSKKLLLSDSGFYLCAWSRGIGDTIYFGEGSWLTVV.

This rearrangement joins TRBV19 to TRBJ1-2; TRBD1 matches at 7 bases. V dropped 6 bases and J dropped 1; count of bases not matched to a gene: 2. The germline V gene encodes CDR1 LNHDA and CDR2 SQIVND (reference sequence). This CDR3 has 13 amino acids. As DNA, the CDR3 is TGTGCCAGTAGACGGGACAGTAACTATGGCTACACCTTC. Its protein product is CASRRDSNYGYTF.

The gene calls are TRBV7-2 and TRBJ1-2; D unresolved. The germline gives CDR1 SGHTA, CDR2 FQGNSA. The V and J ends lost 5 bases and 8 bases respectively, with 12 bases between them. The CDR3 consists of 12 residues. DNA for the CDR3: TGTGCCAGCAGCCCTACCAGAGGGGGCTACACCTTC. It specifies CASSPTRGGYTF.

The J gene is TRBJ2-7, the V gene TRBV12-5; 10 bases align to TRBD1. The CDR3 loop spans 15 amino acids. Trimming at V came to 3 bases and at J to 5 bases, leaving 7 bases not matched to a gene. Germline CDR1 reads LGHNT; CDR2 reads FRNRAP. The CDR3 sequence is CASGFDRGRRDEQYV. CDR3 DNA: TGTGCTAGTGGTTTTGACAGGGGGCGGAGGGACGAGCAGTACGTC.

The rearrangement uses TRBV7-9 and TRBJ2-1; unclear D gene. The CDR3 is 14 amino acids. Germline V gives CDR1 SEHNR, CDR2 FQNEAQ (reference sequence). V dropped 1 base and J dropped 11 bases, with 15 bases sitting between them. The CDR3 reads CASSLDPPIEKQFF. CDR3 nucleotide sequence: TGTGCCAGCAGCTTAGACCCCCCAATCGAGAAGCAGTTCTTC.

This rearrangement joins TRBV27 to TRBJ2-1; weak D call: TRBD1 (5 bases). The ends were cut back, 2 bases at V and 12 bases at J, with 17 bases in the middle. The CDR3 covers 14 residues. The germline V gene encodes CDR1 MNHEY and CDR2 SMNVEV (reference sequence). CDR3 sequence: CASSLMGLLGVQFF. The CDR3 region has the DNA TGTGCCAGCAGTTTAATGGGGCTCTTGGGTGTGCAGTTCTTC.

DNA for the CDR3: TGTGCCAGCACCCGGGGGCAGGAGGGTGCAGGCTACACCTTC. As protein: CASTRGQEGAGYTF. The chain combines TRBV5-4 with TRBJ1-2; D possibly corresponds to TRBD1 (6 bases). CDR1 is SGHNT, CDR2 YYREEE, per germline (reference sequence). CDR3 length equals 14 residues. Trimming removed 6 bases at V and 8 bases at J, with 20 bases between.

This chain uses TRBV27 with TRBJ1-5, with 9 nucleotides matching TRBD1. The CDR3 is 15 residues long. The V gene end was trimmed by 5 bases and the J gene end by 6 bases; junction bases not matched to a gene: 8. Germline V gives CDR1 MNHEY, CDR2 SMNVEV (reference sequence). CDR3 sequence (DNA): TGTGCCAGCAGTATGATGGGACAGGGTGGTCAGCCCCAGCATTTT. Translation gives CASSMMGQGGQPQHF.

Comments on this clone: The same CDR3 arises from other DNA sequences in this sample as well. The chain employs TRBV11-3 and TRBJ2-3; D is ambiguous. The CDR3 covers 12 residues. Germline V CDR1 and CDR2: SGHNT, YENEEA. With 3 bases removed from V and 1 base from J, the gap between germline ends came to 2 bases. Written as DNA, the CDR3 is TGTGCCAGCAGCTTGGGCACAGATACGCAGTATTTT. It specifies CASSLGTDTQYF.

This rearrangement joins TRBV3-1 (or the pseudogene TRBV3-2) to TRBJ2-2, with D tentatively TRBD1 or TRBD2 (5 bases each). The CDR3 totals 15 residues. Germline V lookup: CDR1 LGHDT, CDR2 YNNKEL (reference sequence). V was trimmed by 1 base and J by 5 bases, leaving 11 bases between them. The CDR3 region is CASSQVRGGTGELFF. The CDR3, as DNA: TGTGCCAGCAGCCAAGTTAGGGGCGGGACCGGGGAGCTGTTTTTT.